This T cell receptor beta chain is drawn from a study of blood T cell repertoires in COVID-19. Using immunoSEQ multiplex PCR, the repertoire was profiled, and TCRdb retains in-frame clones only, with some absent. The sample consists of about 400,000 clones, roughly nine tenths of them appearing once. This CDR3 has 14 amino acids. The germline V gene has CDR1 KGHSH and CDR2 LQKENI. Losses at the gene ends were 2 bases for V and 3 bases for J; bases not matched to a gene: 0. What was sequenced was PBMCs or T cells enriched from blood (not recorded which). This TCR was recovered from a woman in her twenties or thirties who had recovered from COVID-19. The rearrangement uses TRBV18 and TRBJ1-4; 7 bases align to TRBD1. The CDR3 nucleotides read TGTGCCAGCTCACCAGGACAGGCTAATGAAAAACTGTTTTTT. Amino acid sequence: CASSPGQANEKLFF.